Detailed here is one T cell receptor beta chain. Its antigen is unidentified. Time point given: week 47, end of study. Each dose of the vaccine consisted of 300 ug of mutant IDH1 20-mer peptide, with topical imiquimod. During weeks 1, 3, 5, 7, 11, 15, 19 and 23, patients received eight vaccinations. Every donor had a new WHO grade 3 or 4 astrocytoma that was IDH1-mutant, with loss of nuclear ATRX. These data originate in a study of a mutant IDH1 vaccine in newly diagnosed glioma. Study-wide context: Beforehand, treatment had been radiotherapy, temozolomide, or both; the majority received both.

Generated by immunoSEQ multiplex PCR, the TCRdb table keeps only in-frame clones and is missing some. The table has 45,000 to 55,000 clones, approximately 88% seen once. Germline V CDR1 and CDR2: SEHNR, FQNEAQ (reference sequence). The CDR3 has 17 residues. The V and J ends lost 5 bases and 6 bases, in that order; junction bases with no gene match: 10. The receptor was derived from a woman younger than 45 with glioma. Some clones in this sample may be carry-over from other donors' samples. Specimen: PBMCs, collected from a glioma patient whose treatment included an IDH1 peptide vaccine. This chain connects TRBV7-9 to TRBJ2-1; 13 nucleotides match TRBD2. In DNA, the CDR3 is TGTGCCAGCAGCCGCGGGACTAGCGGGGAGGGCGCCAATGAGCAGTTCTTC. Translated, it gives CASSRGTSGEGANEQFF.